This T cell receptor beta chain was retrieved from a study of cytomegalovirus exposure and HLA in healthy donors. The germline V gene has CDR1 MDHEN and CDR2 SYDVKM. There are 16 residues in the CDR3. Trimming at V came to 6 bases and at J to 7 bases, leaving 15 bases not matched to a gene. Turning to this clone: Its antigen is as yet unknown.

The PCR ran on 60 Vbeta and 13 Jbeta primers. Sequenced by immunoSEQ multiplex PCR; TCRdb stores in-frame clones only, minus some. Its table lists roughly 82,000 clones. Study-wide points: The number of N-insertions in an Asian-associated ancestry cluster was reportedly below the approximately 690-donor mean in a later analysis. Rare sequences made up most TCRs, while some public TCRs were found in many donors. The listing of roughly 160 TCR beta chains classed them as cytomegalovirus-associated. Later genetic work tied a missense DCLRE1C variant to beta-chain V and J trimming.

The sequenced sample was PBMCs. The sequence came from an older woman in good health and CMV-seronegative. The rearrangement uses TRBV28 and TRBJ2-1, with TRBD1 matching over 7 bases. The CDR3 DNA reads as TGTGCCAGCAGCACCACCGGAGAGGGGGCCGGAAATGAGCAGTTCTTC. It codes for CASSTTGEGAGNEQFF.